Described below is a single T cell receptor beta chain sequence and its context. This table comes from immunoSEQ multiplex PCR, and its TCRdb copy is limited to in-frame clones, with some not included. The data contain 260,000 or so clones, roughly 87% of them singletons. Trimming took 6 bases from V and 4 from J, leaving 11 bases between them. In germline, CDR1 is KGHDR, CDR2 SFDVKD. The CDR3 has 13 amino acids. This record belongs to a study of control samples from healthy donors and cancer patients. J is TRBJ1-2 and V is TRBV24-1; possibly TRBD1 for D (5 bases). The TCR sequence derives from a woman in her fifties or sixties with lung cancer. Sequenced: PBMCs. The CDR3: CATSPGRGYGYTF. The DNA for the CDR3 is TGTGCCACCAGTCCAGGGAGAGGCTATGGCTACACCTTC.